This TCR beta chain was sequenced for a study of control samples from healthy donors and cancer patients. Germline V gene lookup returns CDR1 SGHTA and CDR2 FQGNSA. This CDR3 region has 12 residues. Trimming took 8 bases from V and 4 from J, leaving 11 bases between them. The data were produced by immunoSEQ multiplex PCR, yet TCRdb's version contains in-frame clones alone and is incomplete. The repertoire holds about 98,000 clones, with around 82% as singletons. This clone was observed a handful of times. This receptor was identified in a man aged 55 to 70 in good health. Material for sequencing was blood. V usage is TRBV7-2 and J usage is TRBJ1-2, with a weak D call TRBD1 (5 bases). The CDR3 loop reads CASGRGGYGYTF. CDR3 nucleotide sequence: TGTGCCAGCGGTCGGGGGGGCTATGGCTACACCTTC.